The 3 T cell receptor beta chains below come from one sample, sequenced in a study of technical replicates of blood from several donors. Profiling relied on immunoSEQ multiplex PCR, and the TCRdb table lists in-frame clones only, not all of them. The sample carries about 100,000 clones, about 96% recorded once. Sample: T cells isolated from PBMCs. These receptors were taken from a human donor in good health.

This chain links TRBV25-1 with TRBJ1-1; D ambiguous. The CDR3 runs to 17 residues. Germline lookup yields CDR1 MGHDK and CDR2 SYGVNS. V gave up 6 bases and J gave up 3 bases, with 23 bases separating them. The CDR3 sequence: CASRDHRAPNGDTEAFF. In DNA, the CDR3 is TGTGCCAGCAGGGACCACCGGGCCCCTAACGGGGACACTGAAGCTTTCTTT.

This chain connects TRBV6-1 to TRBJ2-1; TRBD1 might be the D (5 bases). Trimming removed 7 bases from V and 3 bases from J, with 13 bases in between. CDR3 length: 14 amino acids. Germline V lookup: CDR1 MNHNS, CDR2 SASEGT. CDR3 sequence reads: CASNKGFFYNEQFF. CDR3 sequence (DNA): TGTGCCAGCAACAAGGGGTTCTTCTACAATGAGCAGTTCTTC.

This rearrangement joins TRBV11-3 to TRBJ2-7; weak D call: TRBD1 (6 bases). Germline V gene data show CDR1 as SGHNT and CDR2 as YENEEA. With 8 bases removed from V and 2 bases from J, the gap between germline ends came to 10 bases. This CDR3 comprises 12 residues. The CDR3 region has the DNA TGTGCCAGCGGGACACCTACCTACGAGCAGTACTTC. Its translation: CASGTPTYEQYF.